This T cell receptor (beta chain) was found in a study of shared T cell receptors in the human thymus. Clones were sequenced by immunoSEQ multiplex PCR, and TCRdb holds only the in-frame ones, with some missing. Among hundreds of thousands of clones, about 87% were seen once, and the ten largest hold roughly 0.0094%. Per germline, CDR1 LGHNA and CDR2 YSLEER. Losses at the gene ends were 0 bases for V and 6 bases for J; bases not matched to a gene: 12. This CDR3 is 17 amino acids long. This sample was also put to use in a study of human thymus T cells. According to that study: The donors were infants in Finland with congenital heart defects, otherwise immunologically healthy. Resections from corrective heart surgery supplied the thymus tissue. In thymic and blood repertoires alike, V and J usage looked biased. Thymic repertoires of unrelated individuals were reported in related research to overlap highly.

This sequence joins TRBV4-3 and TRBJ2-5; TRBD1 agrees at 8 bases. This clonotype was obtained from a boy less than two years old with a congenital heart defect. Sequenced input: thymocytes. CDR3 loop: CASSQDLGWQGAKTQYF. The CDR3 bases are TGCGCCAGCAGCCAAGATCTGGGTTGGCAGGGGGCGAAGACCCAGTACTTC.